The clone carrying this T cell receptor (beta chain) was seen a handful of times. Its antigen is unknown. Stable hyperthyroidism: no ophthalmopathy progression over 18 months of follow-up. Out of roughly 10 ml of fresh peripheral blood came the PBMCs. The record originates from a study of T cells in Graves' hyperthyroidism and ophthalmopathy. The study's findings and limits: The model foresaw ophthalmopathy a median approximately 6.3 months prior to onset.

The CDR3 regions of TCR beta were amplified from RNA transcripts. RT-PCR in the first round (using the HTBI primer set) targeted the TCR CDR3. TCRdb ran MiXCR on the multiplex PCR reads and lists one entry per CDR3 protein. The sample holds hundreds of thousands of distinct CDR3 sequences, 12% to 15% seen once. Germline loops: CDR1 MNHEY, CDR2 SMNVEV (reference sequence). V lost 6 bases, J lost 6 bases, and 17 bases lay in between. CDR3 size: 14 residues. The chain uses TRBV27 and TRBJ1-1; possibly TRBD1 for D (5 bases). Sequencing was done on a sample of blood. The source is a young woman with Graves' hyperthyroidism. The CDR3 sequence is CASSQYGPGPEAFF. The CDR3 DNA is TGTGCCAGCAGCCAATACGGACCGGGGCCTGAAGCTTTCTTT.